One sample yielded the 30 T cell receptor beta chains listed below, sequenced in a study of T-cell reconstitution after alpha-beta-depleted transplantation in children. A library of TCRbeta sequences, prepared with unique molecular identifiers, was generated. MiXCR, applied by TCRdb to the PCR reads, yields one record per CDR3 protein. The sample carries over 300,000 distinct CDR3 sequences, about 9.3% recorded once. The sample in question was PBMCs from the stem cell graft donor, obtained from the stem cell graft. The receptors stem from a human donor who donated a stem cell graft to a child with acute lymphoblastic leukemia.

The rearrangement links TRBV6-1 to TRBJ2-1; possibly TRBD2 for D (7 bases). Germline V gene sequence: CDR1 MNHNS, CDR2 SASEGT. The CDR3 length is 15 residues. Deletions cut 5 bases from V and 8 bases from J, with 19 bases between. The CDR3 spells CASSKGGGSNHEQFF. In DNA form, the CDR3 reads TGTGCCAGCAGTAAGGGGGGCGGGAGTAACCATGAGCAGTTCTTC.

This clonotype appeared a few times. The genes are TRBV6-1 and TRBJ2-7, with TRBD2 matching 9 bases. Per germline, CDR1 MNHNS and CDR2 SASEGT. CDR3 length: 15 amino acids. The V gene end was trimmed by 6 bases and the J gene end by 0 bases; junction bases not matched to a gene: 6. The CDR3 nucleotides are TGTGCCAGCAGCAAAAGACTAGCGGCCTCCTACGAGCAGTACTTC. It codes for CASSKRLAASYEQYF.

This clonotype was recorded a few times. This rearrangement joins TRBV4-2 to TRBJ2-1; D possibly corresponds to TRBD2 (5 bases). V lost 4 bases and J lost 0, with 13 bases in between. The CDR3 loop spans 16 amino acids. Per germline, CDR1 LGHNA and CDR2 YNFKEQ. In DNA form, the CDR3 reads TGTGCCAGCAGCCCCCCACCTGGGAGCTCCTACAATGAGCAGTTCTTC. Its protein is CASSPPPGSSYNEQFF.

This clonotype was recorded a few times. The chain recombines TRBV20-1 with TRBJ2-1, with TRBD2 matching over 11 bases. The CDR3 runs 15 residues. J lost 7 bases, V lost 4 bases, and 9 bases had no gene match. The V gene's germline CDR1 is DFQATT and CDR2 SNEGSKA (reference sequence). The CDR3 reads CSAIPASGRWNEQFF. Written as DNA, the CDR3 is TGCAGTGCTATTCCGGCTAGCGGGAGGTGGAATGAGCAGTTCTTC.

CDR3 bases: TGTGCCAGCAGCGGAGGGGGTCGGGAACTGCCCTGGTACAATGAGCAGTTCTTC. Residues: CASSGGGRELPWYNEQFF. The V call is TRBV5-6, the J call TRBJ2-1; either TRBD1 or TRBD2 may supply D (6 bases each). The germline CDR1 and CDR2 sequences are SGHDT and YYEEEE. The CDR3 consists of 18 residues. V was cut by 4 bases and J by 4 bases, with 24 bases left in between.

Many counts were recorded for this clonotype. The chain joins TRBV7-3 to TRBJ2-1, with TRBD2 matching over 8 bases. CDR1 and CDR2 from the germline V gene are SGHTA and FQGTGA. V trimming: 5 bases; J trimming: 3 bases; junction bases outside the gene matches: 6. This CDR3 contains 15 residues. The CDR3 DNA reads as TGTGCCAGCAGCGGGGGACTAGGAAGCTACAATGAGCAGTTCTTC. Translated: CASSGGLGSYNEQFF.

The chain recombines TRBV7-8 with TRBJ2-1; maybe TRBD1 (5 bases). V lost 1 base and J lost 3, with 7 bases in between. Germline values: CDR1 SGHVS, CDR2 FQNEAQ. The CDR3 extends over 14 amino acids. The CDR3 spells CASSLGQRYNEQFF. CDR3 coding DNA: TGTGCCAGCAGCTTAGGACAGCGCTACAATGAGCAGTTCTTC.

This clonotype was detected only a few times. CDR3 loop: CASSQEGITYGYTF. The CDR3 region has the DNA TGTGCCAGCAGCCAAGAGGGAATAACCTATGGCTACACCTTC. The chain is built from TRBV3-1 and TRBJ1-2; D is undetermined. V was cut by 0 bases and J by 4 bases, with 9 bases left in between. This CDR3 has 14 amino acids. Per the germline V gene, CDR1 is LGHDT and CDR2 is YNNKEL (reference sequence).

The sample holds many counts of this clonotype. The V call is TRBV2, the J call TRBJ1-2; 8 nucleotides line up with TRBD1. Germline V gene lookup returns CDR1 SNHLY and CDR2 FYNNEI. The CDR3 spans 13 residues. Trimming cost V 6 bases and J 4 bases; bases outside gene matches: 4. The DNA for the CDR3 is TGTGCCAGCAGCGGACAGGGCACCTATGGCTACACCTTC. Translated, it gives CASSGQGTYGYTF.

This clonotype was seen more than once but under ten times. The genes are TRBV9 and TRBJ2-5; 12 bases line up with TRBD2. Germline loops: CDR1 SGDLS, CDR2 YYNGEE. The CDR3 runs 15 residues. The V gene end was trimmed by 2 bases and the J gene end by 4 bases; junction bases not matched to a gene: 3. The CDR3 reads CASSVGLAGPETQYF. For the CDR3, the DNA is TGTGCCAGCAGCGTGGGACTAGCGGGTCCAGAGACCCAGTACTTC.

The rearrangement uses TRBV7-2 and TRBJ1-5, with 7 bases fitting TRBD1. This CDR3 comprises 16 residues. Trimming removed 1 base from V and 3 bases from J; junction bases left unmatched: 6. Germline V gene data show CDR1 as SGHTA and CDR2 as FQGNSA. CDR3 nucleotides: TGTGCCAGCAGCTTAGATGGAGGGGGCCTCAATCAGCCCCAGCATTTT. Its protein product is CASSLDGGGLNQPQHF.

The J gene is TRBJ2-7, the V gene TRBV9; D unresolved. V was shortened by 1 base and J by 2 bases, with 7 bases between the two germline ends. The CDR3 contains 13 residues. In germline, CDR1 is SGDLS, CDR2 YYNGEE. CDR3 bases: TGTGCCAGCAGCGTAACCACCACCTACGAGCAGTACTTC. As protein: CASSVTTTYEQYF.

This clonotype turned up a few times. The chain uses TRBV20-1 and TRBJ2-3; D remains ambiguous. CDR1 DFQATT and CDR2 SNEGSKA come from the germline V gene (reference sequence). Deletions cut 7 bases from V and 0 bases from J, with 14 bases between. CDR3 length equals 14 residues. The CDR3 DNA reads TGCAGTGGCCCGATCAGCCTAAGCACAGATACGCAGTATTTT. The encoded protein is CSGPISLSTDTQYF.

With respect to this clonotype: Given a much more abundant clone one base away, this may be a read error. The chain uses TRBV7-2 and TRBJ2-3, with D possibly matching TRBD2 (5 bases). The germline V gene has CDR1 SGHTA and CDR2 FQGNSA. The V end was cut by 5 bases, the J end by 0 bases, with 15 bases between. The CDR3 consists of 16 residues. The CDR3 here is CASSPRLPGSTDTQYF. The CDR3 DNA reads TGTGCCAGCAGCCCACGACTACCGGGTAGCACAGATACGCAGTATTTT.

This clonotype was observed a few times. The V gene is TRBV5-1, the J gene TRBJ2-1; 11 bases line up with TRBD2. The CDR3 is 16 residues long. J was trimmed by 8 bases and V by 4 bases; bases with no gene match: 11. The germline V gene has CDR1 SGHRS and CDR2 YFSETQ. CDR3 loop: CASSAPGTSGGDEQFF. The CDR3 DNA is TGCGCCAGCAGCGCGCCCGGGACTAGCGGTGGGGATGAGCAGTTCTTC.

The gene calls are TRBV18 and TRBJ2-7; 14 nucleotides agree with TRBD2. Germline assignment: CDR1 KGHSH and CDR2 LQKENI. V shed 4 bases and J 0 bases; nucleotides not matched to a gene: 5. The CDR3 spans 17 residues. In DNA form, the CDR3 reads TGTGCCAGCTCACTCGGGACTAGCGGGAGAAACTCCTACGAGCAGTACTTC. Its translation: CASSLGTSGRNSYEQYF.

This clonotype was recorded a few times. The rearrangement links TRBV7-3 to TRBJ2-3; D gene unclear. Trimming pared 5 bases from V and 2 bases from J, leaving 8 bases between. CDR1 and CDR2 (germline): SGHTA, FQGTGA. The CDR3 covers 13 residues. The chain's CDR3 is CASSKGATDTQYF. CDR3 bases: TGTGCCAGCAGCAAAGGAGCCACAGATACGCAGTATTTT. Drawing the rest from reference TRBV7-3 and TRBJ2-3, the complete variable domain is GAGVSQTPSNKVTEKGKYVELRCDPISGHTALYWYRQSLGQGPEFLIYFQGTGAADDSGLPNDRFFAVRPEGSVSTLKIQRTERGDSAVYLCASSKGATDTQYFGPGTRLTVL.

This clonotype has a handful of counts. A much larger clone is a single base away; this may be a read error. This chain uses TRBV20-1 with TRBJ2-1, with D tentatively TRBD1 or TRBD2 (6 bases each). From germline, CDR1 is DFQATT and CDR2 SNEGSKA (reference sequence). This CDR3 has 14 residues. The CDR3 loop reads CSGRDSTGRNEQFF. The CDR3 nucleotides read TGCAGTGGTAGAGATAGTACAGGGAGGAATGAGCAGTTCTTC.

Here the CDR3 reads CASSTSMNEQFF. Written as DNA, the CDR3 is TGTGCCAGCAGTACTAGCATGAATGAGCAGTTCTTC. The genes are TRBV12-3 or TRBV12-4 and TRBJ2-1; a weak D match, TRBD2 (6 bases). The CDR3 spans 12 residues. With 5 bases removed from V and 7 bases from J, the gap between germline ends came to 9 bases.

The gene calls are TRBV11-1 and TRBJ1-1; D not resolved. Germline CDR1 is SGHAT and CDR2 is FQDESV (reference sequence). V lost 1 base and J 6 bases, leaving 6 bases between the germline ends. This CDR3 contains 12 residues. As DNA, the CDR3 is TGTGCCAGCAGCTTAGTCTTGGCTGAAGCTTTCTTT. Residues: CASSLVLAEAFF.

This sequence joins TRBV7-2 and TRBJ1-4; TRBD1 might be the D (5 bases). This CDR3 is 15 amino acids long. The germline V gene has CDR1 SGHTA and CDR2 FQGNSA. Trimming removed 5 bases at V and 0 bases at J, with 10 bases between. The chain's CDR3 is CASSLEGSTNEKLFF. The CDR3 DNA reads TGTGCCAGCAGCCTAGAGGGGTCAACTAATGAAAAACTGTTTTTT.

This clonotype was seen at least ten times. This chain uses TRBV9 with TRBJ2-1; TRBD2 matches 14 bases. Germline V gene lookup returns CDR1 SGDLS and CDR2 YYNGEE. Trimming at V came to 4 bases and at J to 1 base, leaving 10 bases not matched to a gene. The CDR3 contains 19 residues. The CDR3 nucleotides read TGTGCCAGCAGCCCCGCCGGGACTAGCGGGAGAGGGTCCTACAATGAGCAGTTCTTC. It encodes CASSPAGTSGRGSYNEQFF.

The V call is TRBV25-1, the J call TRBJ2-3, with TRBD2 matching over 11 bases. Germline V gives CDR1 MGHDK, CDR2 SYGVNS. CDR3 length: 17 residues. The V and J ends lost 2 bases and 4 bases, in that order; junction bases with no gene match: 8. CDR3 nucleotide sequence: TGTGCCAGCAGTGAACTTACTAGCGGGAGATGGGCAGATACGCAGTATTTT. The encoded protein is CASSELTSGRWADTQYF.

There are a few counts of this clonotype. This sequence joins TRBV2 and TRBJ2-3; D not resolved. Germline-derived CDR1 and CDR2 are SNHLY and FYNNEI. The CDR3 sequence is 17 residues long. Trimming shortened V by 3 bases and J by 0 bases, and 16 bases separated the two germline ends. This chain's CDR3 is CASSDALVGTSTDTQYF. CDR3 in DNA: TGTGCCAGCAGTGATGCCCTAGTGGGTACTAGCACAGATACGCAGTATTTT.

In its sample, this clonotype was seen many times. V is TRBV5-1 and J is TRBJ2-1; 8 bases fit TRBD2. Unmatched junction bases numbered 2, after V lost 1 base and J lost 2 bases. The CDR3 totals 15 residues. Germline CDR1 SGHRS, CDR2 YFSETQ. In DNA form, the CDR3 reads TGCGCCAGCAGCTTGCTTAGCGGGACCTACAATGAGCAGTTCTTC. Amino acids: CASSLLSGTYNEQFF.

The chain uses TRBV19 and TRBJ1-5; 11 positions match TRBD1. This CDR3 spans 17 amino acids. The germline V gene encodes CDR1 LNHDA and CDR2 SQIVND (reference sequence). V trimming: 5 bases; J trimming: 2 bases; junction bases outside the gene matches: 8. CDR3 residues: CASSRKGQGGGNQPQHF. The CDR3 coding sequence is TGTGCCAGTAGTCGCAAGGGACAGGGGGGCGGCAATCAGCCCCAGCATTTT.

The chain employs TRBV20-1 and TRBJ2-7; D remains unclear. Between the trimmed V and J ends, which lost 3 bases and 3 bases, there was a span of 15 bases. Germline CDR1 reads DFQATT; CDR2 reads SNEGSKA (reference sequence). This CDR3 spans 14 amino acids. The chain's CDR3 is CSARVTSRGYEQYF. The CDR3 bases are TGCAGTGCTAGGGTCACCTCGAGAGGCTACGAGCAGTACTTC.

This clonotype occurred a few times. The rearrangement links TRBV27 to TRBJ2-2, with D possibly TRBD1 on 5 matching bases. Looked up from germline, CDR1 is MNHEY and CDR2 is SMNVEV (reference sequence). V dropped 8 bases and J dropped 0 bases, with 13 bases sitting between them. The CDR3 is 15 residues long. CDR3 sequence (DNA): TGTGCCAGCCAGGGCACGCTCCCGAACACCGGGGAGCTGTTTTTT. It yields the protein CASQGTLPNTGELFF.

In its sample, this clonotype was seen a few times. The chain recombines TRBV12-3 or TRBV12-4 with TRBJ2-3, with D possibly matching TRBD2 (6 bases). The CDR3 consists of 13 residues. V was cut by 8 bases and J by 5 bases, with 14 bases left in between. CDR3 amino acids: CASLGGIEDTQYF. The CDR3 region has the DNA TGTGCCAGCCTTGGCGGGATAGAAGATACGCAGTATTTT.

This clonotype was seen ten or more times. The rearrangement links TRBV29-1 to TRBJ2-5, with D hard to call. The CDR3 is made up of 12 amino acids. V lost 6 bases and J 7 bases, leaving 15 bases between the germline ends. CDR1 is SQVTM, CDR2 ANQGSEA, per germline. The DNA for the CDR3 is TGCAGCGTCCAAGAGGTTTTGGGGACCCAGTACTTC. This translates into CSVQEVLGTQYF. The full variable domain, in which reference TRBV29-1 and TRBJ2-5 provide the parts outside the CDR3, is SAVISQKPSRDICQRGTSLTIQCQVDSQVTMMFWYRQQPGQSLTLIATANQGSEATYESGFVIDKFPISRPNLTFSTLTVSNMSPEDSSIYLCSVQEVLGTQYFGPGTRLLVL.